The subject of this entry is one TCR beta chain. Its target is unknown. The assay was immunoSEQ multiplex PCR, and TCRdb's table has in-frame clones only and misses some. The top ten clones hold roughly 2.1% of a sample with 130,000 to 150,000 clones, approximately 88% of them seen once. The data derive from a study of T cell responses to AZD1222 COVID-19 vaccine. The overall study: Pooling was applied to second doses at about 4 or about 12 weeks. Study-level points and caveats: Two AZD1222 administrations were followed by greater Spike-specific TCR breadth and depth. It was only after the peak T cell response that any repertoires were sampled.

CDR3 length: 14 amino acids. V was trimmed by 2 bases and J by 4 bases, leaving 9 bases between them. Germline assignment: CDR1 MNHEY and CDR2 SMNVEV (reference sequence). The sequence derives from an adult in good health. This sequence joins TRBV27 and TRBJ1-3, with D hard to call. The input for sequencing was peripheral blood, taken on day 0 of AZD1222 vaccination. CDR3 sequence reads: CASSLGFEGNTIYF. As DNA, the CDR3 is TGTGCCAGCAGTTTAGGTTTCGAGGGAAACACCATATATTTT.